The 15 T cell receptor beta chains reported below all come from one sample, sequenced in a study of T cells in Graves' hyperthyroidism and ophthalmopathy. TCR beta CDR3 sequences were amplified from RNA transcripts. The TCR CDR3 first-round RT-PCR relied on the HTBI primer set. Via MiXCR, TCRdb re-called the multiplex PCR reads, giving one row per CDR3 protein. The sample includes a few hundred thousand distinct CDR3 sequences, roughly 18% of them seen just once. The sequencing input was blood. Every receptor here comes from a woman aged 18 to 35 with Graves' ophthalmopathy.

The chain employs TRBV6-5 and TRBJ2-1, with D perhaps matching TRBD1 or TRBD2 (5 bases each). The CDR3 extends over 16 amino acids. V shed 0 bases and J shed 7 bases, with 16 bases lying between them. Germline values: CDR1 MNHEY, CDR2 SVGAGI. The CDR3 nucleotides are TGTGCCAGCAGTTACTCGCCCGGGGTGGCAGGGAATGAGCAGTTCTTC. This encodes CASSYSPGVAGNEQFF.

This clonotype was observed at least ten times. The rearrangement joins TRBV9 to TRBJ2-3; perhaps TRBD2 as D (5 bases). The CDR3 totals 14 residues. Germline CDR1 and CDR2: SGDLS and YYNGEE. Trimming took 3 bases from V and 2 from J, leaving 10 bases between them. The CDR3 protein is CASSEPTNTDTQYF. DNA of the CDR3: TGTGCCAGCAGCGAGCCGACTAACACAGATACGCAGTATTTT.

This clonotype was counted ten times or more. This sequence joins TRBV27 and TRBJ1-1; D unclear. Germline loops: CDR1 MNHEY, CDR2 SMNVEV (reference sequence). V was shortened by 2 bases and J by 2 bases, with 9 bases between the two germline ends. The CDR3 contains 14 residues. CDR3 sequence (DNA): TGTGCCAGCAGTTTACGAGGGATTAACACTGAAGCTTTCTTT. It encodes CASSLRGINTEAFF.

This clonotype was counted between two and nine times. The CDR3, as DNA: TGTGCCAGCAGTCCAGAATTCTATGGCTACACCTTC. Translating gives CASSPEFYGYTF. The genes are TRBV12-3 or TRBV12-4 and TRBJ1-2; D unclear. V lost 5 bases and J lost 4, with 8 bases in between. This CDR3 is built from 12 residues.

There are a few counts of this clonotype. CDR3 DNA sequence: TGTGCCAGCAGCCCCCCCCCCGGGACAGGGAAAGGAAACACCATATATTTT. This sequence encodes CASSPPPGTGKGNTIYF. The genes are TRBV11-2 and TRBJ1-3; 9 bases align to TRBD1. J lost 4 bases, V lost 5 bases, and 12 bases had no gene match. The germline V gene encodes CDR1 SGHAT and CDR2 FQNNGV. The CDR3 sequence is 17 residues long.

V usage is TRBV28 and J usage is TRBJ1-4, with D possibly being TRBD1 (6 bases). Trimming removed 2 bases at V and 6 bases at J, with 13 bases between. This CDR3 comprises 15 residues. The germline V gene has CDR1 MDHEN and CDR2 SYDVKM. CDR3 sequence reads: CASSLGQGSDEKLFF. In DNA form, the CDR3 reads TGTGCCAGCAGTTTAGGGCAGGGGAGTGATGAAAAACTGTTTTTT.

The gene calls are TRBV28 and TRBJ1-1; possible D gene TRBD1, 5 bases. The CDR3 is 16 amino acids. Germline V lookup: CDR1 MDHEN, CDR2 SYDVKM. Trimming stripped 8 bases from V and 0 bases from J, with 19 bases between. CDR3 in DNA: TGTGCCAGCGAGGCCCGGGACGGCGGGATGAACACTGAAGCTTTCTTT. Its protein product is CASEARDGGMNTEAFF.

A remark on this clonotype: The germline gene is not matched at one end of the junction; a read error may be the cause. The V gene is TRBV6-1, the J gene TRBJ2-2; D perhaps matches TRBD1 (6 bases). There are 14 residues in the CDR3. Germline values: CDR1 MNHNS, CDR2 SASEGT. The CDR3 loop is CASIWQGNTGELSF. The DNA of the CDR3 is TGTGCCAGCATATGGCAGGGGAACACCGGGGAGCTGTCTTTT.

The chain has TRBV6-1 and TRBJ1-1, with D tentatively TRBD1 (5 bases). CDR1 and CDR2 from the germline V gene are MNHNS and SASEGT. This CDR3 is 15 amino acids long. V lost 5 bases to trimming and J lost 5 bases, with 18 bases between them. Here the CDR3 reads CASSLTGTMWTEAFF. The CDR3 bases are TGTGCCAGCAGTCTAACGGGGACGATGTGGACTGAAGCTTTCTTT.

This clonotype was seen only a few times. The rearrangement links TRBV10-3 to TRBJ2-1; TRBD2 agrees at 10 bases. This CDR3 is 18 amino acids long. Trimming took 3 bases from V and 4 from J; bases not matched to a gene: 12. Germline V lookup: CDR1 ENHRY, CDR2 SYGVKD. Here the CDR3 DNA reads TGTGCCATCAGTGACTCCCGACTAGCGGGCCAAAGGTACAATGAGCAGTTCTTC. Translated, it gives CAISDSRLAGQRYNEQFF.

Many counts were recorded for this clonotype. The CDR3 sequence: CASSSRGRPPDNEQFF. CDR3 DNA sequence: TGCGCCAGCAGCTCCCGCGGGAGGCCCCCCGACAATGAGCAGTTCTTC. The chain recombines TRBV5-1 with TRBJ2-1; 8 bases agree with TRBD2. In germline, CDR1 is SGHRS, CDR2 YFSETQ. The V gene end was trimmed by 3 bases and the J gene end by 5 bases; junction bases not matched to a gene: 10. The CDR3 spans 16 residues.

This clonotype occurred a few times. The V call is TRBV5-1, the J call TRBJ2-3; possible D gene TRBD1, 5 bases. V lost 0 bases and J 2 bases, leaving 13 bases between the germline ends. Germline CDR1 is SGHRS and CDR2 is YFSETQ. The CDR3 totals 16 residues. CDR3 nucleotide sequence: TGCGCCAGCAGCTTGGGTTTAGGGGCCACCACAGATACGCAGTATTTT. Amino acid sequence: CASSLGLGATTDTQYF.

This clonotype was counted ten times or more. The chain couples TRBV12-3 or TRBV12-4 to TRBJ1-1; D gene ambiguous. This CDR3 contains 14 residues. Trimming pared 3 bases from V and 0 bases from J, leaving 8 bases between. The CDR3 sequence: CASSLPAMNTEAFF. CDR3 sequence (DNA): TGTGCCAGCAGTTTGCCAGCTATGAACACTGAAGCTTTCTTT.

There are many counts of this clonotype. This rearrangement joins TRBV5-1 to TRBJ2-1; 9 positions match TRBD2. With V trimmed by 5 bases and J by 8 bases, 2 bases remained unmatched. The CDR3 spans 12 residues. CDR1 is SGHRS and CDR2 is YFSETQ in the germline V gene. The CDR3, as DNA: TGCGCCAGCAGAGCGGGGGGATATGAGCAGTTCTTC. Translating it yields CASRAGGYEQFF.

This clonotype was recorded many times. The V and J genes are TRBV2 and TRBJ1-1; D unresolved. V was trimmed by 0 bases and J by 5 bases, leaving 16 bases between them. The CDR3 loop spans 16 amino acids. CDR1 SNHLY and CDR2 FYNNEI come from the germline V gene. The CDR3 spells CASSEAPTLMRTEAFF. The CDR3 nucleotides are TGTGCCAGCAGTGAAGCTCCGACTCTCATGAGGACTGAAGCTTTCTTT.